The 7 T cell receptor beta chains below were found in one sample sequenced in a study of regulatory T cells in long-lasting Graves disease. Relying on iRepertoire HTBI primers and Arm-PCR of CDR3 regions, the team built TCR beta libraries. TCRdb re-called the multiplex PCR reads with MiXCR, one entry per CDR3 protein. The data contain 370,000 or so distinct CDR3 sequences, under 20% of them seen just once; the ten biggest clones take up around 20%. As for time point: newly diagnosed GD, antithyroid drugs for less than 3 months. Researchers made the TCR library from RNA that was extracted from PBMCs. This same sample was also taken into another study, of T cells in Graves' hyperthyroidism and ophthalmopathy.

The material was peripheral blood mononuclear cells (PBMCs), obtained at new diagnosis, from a patient treated with antithyroid drugs. The receptors were sampled from a woman under 30 with Graves disease.

This clonotype occurred many times. The genes are TRBV5-1 and TRBJ1-2; 8 nucleotides align to TRBD1. This CDR3 is built from 13 residues. Germline assignment: CDR1 SGHRS and CDR2 YFSETQ. The V gene end was trimmed by 4 bases and the J gene end by 7 bases; junction bases not matched to a gene: 6. The CDR3 loop is CASSVAGGSGYTF. The CDR3 bases are TGCGCCAGCAGCGTCGCAGGGGGCAGTGGCTACACCTTC.

About this clonotype itself: A much larger clone differs by one base, so this may be a read error. The chain combines TRBV27 with TRBJ2-1; perhaps TRBD1 as D (5 bases). CDR1 MNHEY and CDR2 SMNVEV come from the germline V gene (reference sequence). V lost 5 bases, J lost 10 bases, and 18 bases lay in between. The length of the CDR3 is 14 residues. The CDR3 sequence: CASSPRTTSYEQFF. CDR3 sequence (DNA): TGTGCCAGCAGTCCTAGGACAACCAGCTACGAGCAGTTCTTC.

The sample holds a few counts of this clonotype. The chain couples TRBV6-4 to TRBJ2-3, with D possibly TRBD2 on 5 matching bases. The CDR3 extends over 15 amino acids. V gave up 3 bases and J gave up 5 bases, with 15 bases separating them. Germline V gene sequence: CDR1 MRHNA, CDR2 SNTAGT. The CDR3 nucleotides are TGTGCCAGCAGTGAGACAACAACTAGTCTAGATACGCAGTATTTT. As protein: CASSETTTSLDTQYF.

In this sample, this clonotype turned up many times. The chain links TRBV18 to TRBJ2-6; D not resolved. Germline CDR1 reads KGHSH; CDR2 reads LQKENI. The V gene lost 4 bases and the J gene lost 0 bases, with 7 bases spanning the gap. The CDR3 is 15 residues long. DNA of the CDR3: TGTGCCAGCTCACGATCCGTCTCTGGGGCCAACGTCCTGACTTTC. This gives the protein CASSRSVSGANVLTF.

This clonotype was found many times. This rearrangement joins TRBV11-2 to TRBJ1-6; D remains ambiguous. Looked up from germline, CDR1 is SGHAT and CDR2 is FQNNGV. With 6 bases removed from V and 5 bases from J, the gap between germline ends came to 11 bases. The CDR3 extends over 14 amino acids. The CDR3 region has the DNA TGTGCCAGCAGGCGGTGGGCGGATAATTCACCCCTCCACTTT. This sequence encodes CASRRWADNSPLHF.

In its sample, this clonotype was seen many times. An end of the junction differs from the germline gene, which may be a read error. V gene TRBV7-7 combines with J gene TRBJ2-2; D may be TRBD2 (7 bases). This CDR3 is 17 amino acids long. Germline loops: CDR1 SSHAT, CDR2 FNYEAQ (reference sequence). The CDR3 bases are TGTGCTAGCAGTCTACCCCCGGCGGGGGCGGGTACCGGGGAGCTGTTTTTT. Residues: CASSLPPAGAGTGELFF. The full variable domain, its missing parts supplied by reference TRBV7-7 and TRBJ2-2, is GAGVSQSPRYKVTKRGQDVTLRCDPISSHATLYWYQQALGQGPEFLTYFNYEAQPDKSGLPSDRFSAERPEGSISTLTIQRTEQRDSAMYRCASSLPPAGAGTGELFFGEGSRLTVL.

This clonotype was detected ten times or more. The CDR3 DNA reads TGTGCCAGCAGCTTTCCGGGTGCGGAGACCCAGTACTTC. Its protein product is CASSFPGAETQYF. The chain carries TRBV5-5 and TRBJ2-5; D gene ambiguous. V was shortened by 2 bases and J by 5 bases, with 10 bases between the two germline ends. Germline V lookup: CDR1 SGHKS, CDR2 YYEKEE (reference sequence). This CDR3 is 13 amino acids long. The whole variable domain, filled in from reference TRBV5-5 and TRBJ2-5, reads DAGVTQSPTHLIKTRGQQVTLRCSPISGHKSVSWYQQVLGQGPQFIFQYYEKEERGRGNFPDRFSARQFPNYSSELNVNALLLGDSALYLCASSFPGAETQYFGPGTRLLVL.